This T cell receptor (beta chain) was profiled in a study of Ad26.COV2.S vaccination and SARS-CoV-2 variants (dated by TCRdb to the early 2020s). Concerning the study at large: Donors in the vaccine arm were drawn from COV1001, a phase I-IIa trial of Ad26.COV2.S in healthy adults that was multicentre, randomized, double-blind and placebo-controlled. The specificity and breadth of SARS-CoV-2-reactive T cell receptors after Ad26.COV2.S vaccination were assessed by TCRbeta repertoire sequencing. Dosing of Ad26.COV2.S was intramuscular, at either 5x10^10 or 1x10^11 viral particles, delivered as one shot or as two shots spaced 56 days apart. Investigators did not know the trial group allocation while performing experiments and assessing outcomes. A total of approximately 32 samples were included in the TCR-sequenced set, comprising around 19 Ad26.COV2.S vaccine recipients, 5 placebo recipients and 8 SARS-CoV-2 convalescent individuals. Trial participants were randomized into five groups of five: low-dose or high-dose Ad26.COV2.S given once or twice, or placebo on both occasions.

TCRbeta CDR3 regions were sequenced with the immunoSEQ Assay. After extraction, genomic DNA underwent amplification by bias-controlled multiplex PCR, followed by high-throughput sequencing. From the authors' description of their analysis: Collapsing and filtering of sequences were performed to quantify the absolute abundance of each unique TCRbeta CDR3 region. T cell fraction was estimated by normalizing TCRbeta template counts to usable DNA, with usable DNA measured through amplification of reference genes found in all nucleated cells. Repertoire TCRs were annotated as SARS-CoV-2-specific by exact matching of V gene, CDR3 amino acid sequence and J gene to a known reactive TCR set. The reference SARS-CoV-2 TCR set came from MIRA and was filtered for enrichment in COVID-19-positive ImmuneCODE repertoires, removing public or cross-reactive TCRs. Using the MIRA antigens, annotated TCRs were further analysed by specific ORF or by position within an ORF. Depth was the summed frequency of annotated unique rearrangements, while breadth was defined as annotated unique rearrangements over total unique productive rearrangements. Group comparisons of TCR breadth used two-sided Wilcoxon rank-sum tests. TCRdb holds this immuneACCESS table with in-frame rearrangements only. Some clones are missing; in checked studies, unresolved V genes explain under half, and the rest has no known cause. V and J calls and clone size are given by that table; D and trimming were obtained from the DNA. The sample table contains 300,000 to 400,000 clones; only one count was recorded for around 89% of them. The ten largest clones represent under 6% of the sample.

Overall results and qualifications from the work: Vaccine and placebo recipients had similar non-spike TCR breadth, a finding consistent with the vaccine containing only spike. According to the authors, total T cell responses may have been underestimated by the TCR breadth and depth analyses. After vaccination, substantial breadth of spike-specific CD8+ and CD4+ T cell responses was reported. Spike-specific TCR breadth was higher in Ad26.COV2.S recipients than in placebo recipients (P = 0.0014). The study was not powered for comparison of responses between vaccine doses or regimens.

The treatment or condition label of this sample denotes: 15 to 20 received Ad26.COV2.S at low or high dose, single or two shots; about 5 received placebo; per-sample allocation not given. For vaccine and placebo recipients, repertoires were sequenced using samples collected on day 63 after the first injection. In Cohort 1b, about 25 adults aged 18-55 years were enrolled at a single site in Boston, USA, between 29 July and 7 August 2020. Ad26.COV2.S was a replication-incompetent adenovirus type 26 vector expressing a prefusion-stabilized SARS-CoV-2 spike protein from the original Wuhan strain. CDR1 and CDR2 (LNHNV, YYDKDF) derive from the germline V gene (reference sequence). Including cysteine and phenylalanine, the CDR3 has 13 amino acids. The retained sequence is limited to the CDR3, 39 bases, with the frame set at the first base. V is pruned by 3 bases and J by 10 bases, leaving 6 bases of the junction without a gene match.

Comments on this clone: What antigen it recognizes has not been identified. One base away there is no much larger clone; base qualities are not given.

This TCR came from a person aged 18-65 years who received the Ad26.COV2.S COVID-19 vaccine or a placebo. The V and J genes are TRBV15 and TRBJ2-1; a stretch of 7 junction bases matches TRBD1. The specimen was peripheral blood, collected in a trial of Ad26.COV2.S vaccine versus placebo. The DNA is as follows: TGTGCCACCAGCAGGACAGGGACGAGAGAGCAGTTCTTC. Its coded protein is CATSRTGTREQFF. Here the CDR3 is joined to the reference TRBV15 and TRBJ2-1 genes, and the full variable domain is: DAMVIQNPRYQVTQFGKPVTLSCSQTLNHNVMYWYQQKSSQAPKLLFHYYDKDFNNEADTPDNFQSRRPNTSFCFLDIRSPGLGDTAMYLCATSRTGTREQFFGPGTRLTVL.